The T cell receptor beta chain under discussion was sequenced for a study of cytomegalovirus exposure and HLA in healthy donors. As for the study in general: The roughly 120 validation repertoires were reported in a later analysis to have been generated on the same platform as the roughly 720 first-cohort repertoires.

Germline V gene sequence: CDR1 LNHDA, CDR2 SQIVND (reference sequence). The CDR3 is 15 residues long. After removal of 8 bases from V and 4 bases from J, the junction contained 11 bases not matched to a gene. Clones were sequenced by immunoSEQ multiplex PCR, and TCRdb holds only the in-frame ones, with some missing. The sample yields a few hundred thousand clones, around 87% seen once. The donors were members of the approximately 110-subject validation cohort (separate from the approximately 650-subject first cohort). The chain employs TRBV19 and TRBJ1-2; TRBD1 matches 9 bases. This receptor was taken from a woman between 18 and 29 years old in good health and CMV-seronegative. The sequenced sample consisted of PBMCs. This CDR3 is CASHLDRGLFYGYTF. DNA for the CDR3: TGTGCCAGTCATCTGGACAGGGGCTTATTCTATGGCTACACCTTC.